This T cell receptor beta chain was identified during a study of T cells in tuberculosis (dated by TCRdb to 2016 to 2019). Regarding the study in general: The study combined CD1B tetramers and high-throughput TCR immunosequencing to characterize T cells specific for the mycobacterial lipid antigen glucose monomycolate (GMM). A South African clinical cohort compared IGRA-negative adolescents, IGRA-positive adolescents with latent tuberculosis and adults with active tuberculosis, over eight per group.

Study-level results and caveats: The smaller NN-distances were partly driven by shorter CDR3-alpha lengths in active tuberculosis patients, and the difference for TCR-beta did not reach statistical significance. Active tuberculosis TCR-alpha repertoires showed smaller mean NN-distances to GMM-specific TCRs than IGRA-negative controls, suggesting clonal expansion of these TCRs. Clinical samples were selected based on the availability of cryopreserved specimens, with adults included as active tuberculosis cases and adolescents included as controls. An accuracy of just under 90% (AUROC around 0.91) was reached by a classifier using the diverse GMM-specific repertoire, compared with 70% accuracy when GEM motif frequencies were used.

TCR libraries were generated with the immunoSEQ multiplex PCR assay, using TCR-beta and/or TCR-alpha/delta assays for each sample. The amplified TCR libraries were sequenced on the Illumina high-throughput platform. As for the original processing: Clustering and dimensionality reduction relied on pairwise TCRdist distances among GMM-specific receptors from T cells that were either sorted ex vivo or expanded in vitro. Each clinical repertoire received a mean NN-distance score, defined as the average TCRdist to the nearest 10% of tetramer-positive reference sequences. GEM TCR motif frequency was computed as the fraction of unique TCRs matching known GEM sequences by V/J usage and CDR3 length. Active tuberculosis was classified by linear discriminant analysis with leave-one-out cross-validation, implemented in scikit-learn. As stored in TCRdb, this immuneACCESS dataset retains in-frame rearrangements with V and J assigned. A fraction of the clones does not appear; measured against another copy, unresolved V genes explain less than half of the discrepancy, and the remainder lacks a known reason. Clonal size and the V and J genes are those of that table, whereas D and trimming came from the DNA. For this sample there are tens of thousands of clones; 95% to 98% appear just once. The ten largest clonotypes hold roughly 6% of the sample.

At study entry, adolescents were screened for latent tuberculosis infection by tuberculin skin test and QuantiFERON-TB GOLD In-Tube IGRA. Unsorted cryopreserved PBMC were immunosequenced, covering on average roughly 100,000 T cells per clinical donor. Eleven high schools in the Worcester region of the Western Cape, South Africa, served as enrollment sites for adolescents aged 12 to 18 years. Roughly ten M. tuberculosis-infected and ten uninfected adolescents were selected with matching for age and sex. PBMC from adolescents were isolated by density centrifugation from freshly drawn heparinized blood and then cryopreserved. Comments on this clone: No cognate antigen has been identified for it. Per-base qualities were not stored, and no clone one base away is much larger.

Germline trimming: 4 bases from V, 6 bases from J; junction bases outside gene matches: 8. Its CDR3 holds 15 amino acids, cysteine through phenylalanine. Only the CDR3 region is kept as DNA, spanning 45 bases read in frame from base 1. Looking up the germline V gene yields CDR1 SGHRS and CDR2 YFSETQ. The rearranged segments are TRBV5-1 and TRBJ1-4, with 8 junctional bases fitting TRBD1. The clonotype was recovered from a donor aged 10-29 years with latent tuberculosis or without tuberculosis infection. Sequencing was performed on PBMCs. The nucleotide sequence is given as TGCGCCAGCAGCCCTGGACAGGGTTATTATGAAAAACTGTTTTTT. This is translated as CASSPGQGYYEKLFF.